The next 24 T cell receptor beta chains were all read from a single sample in a study of technical replicates of blood from several donors. The protocol was immunoSEQ multiplex PCR, while the TCRdb copy is restricted to in-frame clones and leaves out a portion. Here the sample spans tens of thousands of clones, 95% to 98% being singletons. The material sequenced was T cells isolated from PBMCs. The receptors stem from a human donor in good health.

This rearrangement joins TRBV28 to TRBJ1-1; unclear D gene. The CDR3 covers 12 residues. The germline gives CDR1 MDHEN, CDR2 SYDVKM. V lost 2 bases and J lost 6, with 7 bases in between. CDR3 nucleotides: TGTGCCAGCAGTTTACGCTACTCTGAAGCTTTCTTT. This encodes CASSLRYSEAFF.

The gene calls are TRBV9 and TRBJ1-2; possible D gene TRBD1, 6 bases. The CDR3 length is 15 residues. V dropped 6 bases and J dropped 5 bases, with 20 bases sitting between them. Germline V gene data show CDR1 as SGDLS and CDR2 as YYNGEE. This chain's CDR3 is CASTKMLGAPYGYTF. CDR3 bases: TGTGCCAGCACCAAAATGTTGGGGGCCCCTTATGGCTACACCTTC.

This chain uses TRBV5-4 with TRBJ1-1; maybe TRBD1 (5 bases). The V gene lost 6 bases and the J gene lost 11 bases, with 17 bases spanning the gap. Germline-derived CDR1 and CDR2 are SGHNT and YYREEE (reference sequence). CDR3 size: 12 residues. For the CDR3, the DNA is TGTGCCAGCAACCTGGACACCGCCCCTGCTTTCTTT. This encodes CASNLDTAPAFF.

The chain joins TRBV5-1 to TRBJ2-7; D gene unclear. The V end lost 0 bases, the J end lost 2 bases, and 12 bases lay between the germline ends. This CDR3 has 15 residues. Germline lookup yields CDR1 SGHRS and CDR2 YFSETQ. DNA of the CDR3: TGCGCCAGCAGCTTGGCCTCAGTCTCAGCCTACGAGCAGTACTTC. Its translation: CASSLASVSAYEQYF.

The chain couples TRBV30 to TRBJ2-1, with 10 bases matching TRBD2. There are 17 residues in the CDR3. The ends lost 0 bases at V and 5 bases at J; junction bases unmatched: 10. Germline CDR1 is GTSNPN and CDR2 is SVGIG (reference sequence). This CDR3 reads CAWSVPPRLAGNNEQFF. CDR3 nucleotides: TGTGCCTGGAGTGTCCCCCCCCGACTAGCGGGTAACAATGAGCAGTTCTTC.

The chain combines TRBV5-6 with TRBJ1-1; 10 bases agree with TRBD1. CDR1 is SGHDT and CDR2 is YYEEEE in the germline V gene. The length of the CDR3 is 17 residues. The V segment lost 5 bases and the J segment 1 base; nucleotides outside the gene matches: 11. DNA of the CDR3: TGTGCCAGCAGACCCCGACAGGGGGCAAGGTGGAACACTGAAGCTTTCTTT. Translating gives CASRPRQGARWNTEAFF.

The chain has TRBV5-6 and TRBJ2-1, with a possible D match to TRBD2 (6 bases). CDR3 size: 12 residues. Per germline, CDR1 SGHDT and CDR2 YYEEEE. V was cut by 4 bases and J by 8 bases, with 10 bases left in between. The CDR3, as DNA: TGTGCCAGCAGCAACACTAGCTATGAGCAGTTCTTC. Protein: CASSNTSYEQFF.

The chain recombines TRBV19 with TRBJ2-2; D not certain. V dropped 6 bases and J dropped 9 bases, with 17 bases sitting between them. There are 14 residues in the CDR3. The germline V gene encodes CDR1 LNHDA and CDR2 SQIVND (reference sequence). This chain's CDR3 is CASRENSPSRELFF. CDR3 in DNA: TGTGCCAGTAGAGAAAACTCCCCTAGTAGGGAGCTGTTTTTT.

The genes are TRBV27 and TRBJ1-1, with a weak D call TRBD1 (5 bases). Trimming stripped 0 bases from V and 5 bases from J, with 10 bases between. The germline V gene has CDR1 MNHEY and CDR2 SMNVEV (reference sequence). The CDR3 consists of 14 residues. This CDR3 is CASSLSVGGTEAFF. As DNA, the CDR3 is TGTGCCAGCAGTTTATCAGTCGGGGGAACTGAAGCTTTCTTT.

The chain employs TRBV5-1 and TRBJ1-4; maybe TRBD1 (6 bases). The CDR3 covers 14 residues. CDR1 and CDR2 from the germline V gene are SGHRS and YFSETQ. V lost 4 bases to trimming and J lost 6 bases, with 13 bases between them. The CDR3 loop reads CASSQEYRDEKLFF. The CDR3 DNA sequence: TGCGCCAGCAGCCAGGAATACAGGGATGAAAAACTGTTTTTT.

V and J are TRBV27 and TRBJ1-1, with no clear D. The germline V gene encodes CDR1 MNHEY and CDR2 SMNVEV (reference sequence). V shed 4 bases and J shed 9 bases, with 18 bases lying between them. This CDR3 spans 14 amino acids. The CDR3 DNA sequence: TGTGCCAGCAGTTCCAGACTCCTAGGCGGGCAAGCTTTCTTT. Its translation is CASSSRLLGGQAFF.

The chain links TRBV5-1 to TRBJ2-7; D not resolved. V was trimmed by 4 bases and J by 2 bases, leaving 13 bases between them. The V gene's germline CDR1 is SGHRS and CDR2 YFSETQ. The CDR3 covers 14 residues. The CDR3 DNA sequence: TGCGCCAGCAGCCCCGACCTGGGCCCCTACGAGCAGTACTTC. This codes for CASSPDLGPYEQYF. The whole variable domain, remainder taken from reference TRBV5-1 and TRBJ2-7, is KAGVTQTPRYLIKTRGQQVTLSCSPISGHRSVSWYQQTPGQGLQFLFEYFSETQRNKGNFPGRFSGRQFSNSRSEMNVSTLELGDSALYLCASSPDLGPYEQYFGPGTRLTVT.

This chain joins TRBV19 and TRBJ2-2, with 10 bases aligning to TRBD1. The CDR3 sequence is 14 residues long. Germline V gene data show CDR1 as LNHDA and CDR2 as SQIVND (reference sequence). V shed 8 bases and J 7 bases; nucleotides not matched to a gene: 7. CDR3 protein: CASAGTGVLGELFF. CDR3 DNA sequence: TGTGCCAGTGCCGGGACAGGGGTTCTCGGGGAGCTGTTTTTT.

The chain uses TRBV9 and TRBJ1-1; D gene ambiguous. Germline assignment: CDR1 SGDLS and CDR2 YYNGEE. The CDR3 is made up of 14 amino acids. Trimming removed 5 bases at V and 0 bases at J, with 11 bases between. The CDR3 protein is CASSGQPMNTEAFF. Written as DNA, the CDR3 is TGTGCCAGCAGTGGGCAGCCCATGAACACTGAAGCTTTCTTT. The full variable domain, with the rest looked up from reference TRBV9 and TRBJ1-1, is DSGVTQTPKHLITATGQRVTLRCSPRSGDLSVYWYQQSLDQGLQFLIQYYNGEERAKGNILERFSAQQFPDLHSELNLSSLELGDSALYFCASSGQPMNTEAFFGQGTRLTVV.

This clone has more than one count but fewer than ten. The chain has TRBV30 and TRBJ1-1; D gene unclear. The V end was cut by 4 bases, the J end by 4 bases, with 13 bases between. CDR1 is GTSNPN, CDR2 SVGIG, per germline (reference sequence). CDR3 length: 13 amino acids. CDR3 sequence: CAWTVSVATEAFF. CDR3 nucleotides: TGTGCCTGGACAGTATCGGTAGCCACTGAAGCTTTCTTT. The whole variable domain, filled in from reference TRBV30 and TRBJ1-1, reads SQTIHQWPATLVQPVGSPLSLECTVEGTSNPNLYWYRQAAGRGLQLLFYSVGIGQISSEVPQNLSASRPQDRQFILSSKKLLLSDSGFYLCAWTVSVATEAFFGQGTRLTVV.

The genes are TRBV9 and TRBJ1-2; D is possibly TRBD1 (5 bases). Germline CDR1 is SGDLS and CDR2 is YYNGEE. The CDR3 is made up of 13 amino acids. V was clipped by 2 bases and J by 6 bases, with 11 bases between them. The CDR3, as DNA: TGTGCCAGCAGCGTGGGGGGGGTCGATGGCTACACCTTC. Protein sequence: CASSVGGVDGYTF. Based on the CDR3 plus reference TRBV9 and TRBJ1-2, the full variable domain is DSGVTQTPKHLITATGQRVTLRCSPRSGDLSVYWYQQSLDQGLQFLIQYYNGEERAKGNILERFSAQQFPDLHSELNLSSLELGDSALYFCASSVGGVDGYTFGSGTRLTVV.

The chain links TRBV5-6 to TRBJ1-4; 8 bases line up with TRBD1. The CDR3 runs 14 residues. V lost 4 bases, J lost 6 bases, and 5 bases stayed unmatched. The germline V gene has CDR1 SGHDT and CDR2 YYEEEE. CDR3 nucleotides: TGTGCCAGCAGCGATGTGACAGGGGATGAAAAACTGTTTTTT. Protein product: CASSDVTGDEKLFF.

The chain's CDR3 is CSAGASTGEKLFF. For the CDR3, the DNA is TGCAGCGCAGGGGCTAGCACGGGGGAAAAACTGTTTTTT. This chain uses TRBV29-1 with TRBJ1-4; possibly TRBD1 for D (6 bases). Germline V lookup: CDR1 SQVTM, CDR2 ANQGSEA. This CDR3 is built from 13 residues. Trimming pared 7 bases from V and 8 bases from J, leaving 17 bases between.

V is TRBV6-5 and J is TRBJ2-3; weak D call: TRBD1 (6 bases). This CDR3 is 15 amino acids long. Germline V gene lookup returns CDR1 MNHEY and CDR2 SVGAGI. Deletions cut 5 bases from V and 1 base from J, with 13 bases between. The CDR3 DNA reads as TGTGCCAGCAGTCAGGACAGATCCCGCACAGATACGCAGTATTTT. Amino acid sequence: CASSQDRSRTDTQYF.

J is TRBJ2-1 and V is TRBV9; tentative D call: TRBD2 (6 bases). The V end lost 7 bases, the J end lost 3 bases, and 8 bases lay between the germline ends. From germline, CDR1 is SGDLS and CDR2 YYNGEE. The CDR3 is 12 residues long. CDR3 residues: CASGGGYNEQFF. The CDR3 DNA is TGTGCCAGCGGGGGAGGCTACAATGAGCAGTTCTTC.

The chain carries TRBV6-5 and TRBJ2-7, with 9 bases that match TRBD1. The germline V gene has CDR1 MNHEY and CDR2 SVGAGI. Trimming at V came to 4 bases and at J to 3 bases, leaving 1 base not matched to a gene. The length of the CDR3 is 13 residues. CDR3 nucleotides: TGTGCCAGCAGTTCGACAGGGGGCTACGAGCAGTACTTC. This codes for CASSSTGGYEQYF.

The V gene is TRBV27, the J gene TRBJ1-1; 7 positions agree with TRBD1. The J segment lost 9 bases and the V segment lost 5 bases, leaving 9 bases of the junction unmatched. CDR1 and CDR2 (germline): MNHEY, SMNVEV (reference sequence). There are 13 residues in the CDR3. The CDR3 sequence: CASSQTGIPKAFF. Written as DNA, the CDR3 is TGTGCCAGCAGTCAGACAGGGATACCCAAAGCTTTCTTT.

The chain links TRBV7-9 to TRBJ2-7, with 8 bases aligning to TRBD2. Germline V gene sequence: CDR1 SEHNR, CDR2 FQNEAQ (reference sequence). Trimming removed 8 bases from V and 1 base from J; junction bases left unmatched: 1. There are 12 residues in the CDR3. CDR3 in amino acids: CASRGGSYEQYF. In DNA, the CDR3 is TGTGCCAGCCGGGGGGGATCCTACGAGCAGTACTTC.

This CDR3 is CASSFNFGKYEQYF. CDR3 bases: TGTGCCAGCAGTTTCAACTTCGGGAAATACGAGCAGTACTTC. V gene TRBV27 combines with J gene TRBJ2-7, with a possible D match to TRBD2 (5 bases). Trimming took off 3 bases at V and 4 bases at J, with 13 bases between the two ends. Germline-derived CDR1 and CDR2 are MNHEY and SMNVEV (reference sequence). This CDR3 is built from 14 residues.